A selection of T cell receptor beta chains follows, all from one sample in a study of T cell responses to AZD1222 COVID-19 vaccine. The protocol was immunoSEQ multiplex PCR, while the TCRdb copy is restricted to in-frame clones and leaves out a portion. The repertoire holds around 72,000 clones, with about nine tenths as singletons. This specimen was peripheral blood, taken on day 0 of AZD1222 vaccination. The receptors come from an adult in good health. Both conserved end residues are part of each CDR3. Fields, in order: CDR3 protein, CDR3 DNA, V gene, J gene, clone size, D gene. D genes are given only for firm matches. Where a row states a size, it is once, few, many or the class of an expanded clone; other rows omit it.

CATSDKGQPQHF	TGTGCCACCAGTGATAAGGGGCAGCCCCAGCATTTT	TRBV24-1	TRBJ1-5	.	.
CASSSKPPGQGQETQYF	TGCGCCAGCAGCTCCAAGCCCCCGGGACAGGGGCAAGAGACCCAGTACTTC	TRBV5-1	TRBJ2-5	few	TRBD1
CASSGASSYNSPLHF	TGTGCCAGTAGCGGAGCGAGCTCCTATAATTCACCCCTCCACTTT	TRBV19	TRBJ1-6	.	.
CASSLVPTGRYGYTF	TGTGCCAGCAGCTTAGTCCCCACAGGGCGCTATGGCTACACCTTC	TRBV7-9	TRBJ1-2	once	.
CASSYKQSSTDTQYF	TGTGCCAGCAGTTACAAGCAATCAAGCACAGATACGCAGTATTTT	TRBV6-5	TRBJ2-3	.	.
CASSPGSAANTGELFF	TGCGCCAGCAGCCCAGGCTCAGCCGCGAACACCGGGGAGCTGTTTTTT	TRBV5-1	TRBJ2-2	once	.
CASSKTTGELFF	TGTGCCAGCAGCAAGACCACCGGGGAGCTGTTTTTT	TRBV6-5	TRBJ2-2	.	.
CASSESRGAYSNSPLHF	TGTGCCAGCAGTGAAAGTAGGGGGGCCTATAGTAATTCACCCCTCCACTTT	TRBV6-1	TRBJ1-6	.	.
CASTALISNQPQHF	TGTGCCAGCACCGCCCTCATTAGCAATCAGCCCCAGCATTTT	TRBV28	TRBJ1-5	once	.
CASSLRAYGSATNYGYTF	TGTGCCAGCAGCCTCCGGGCCTACGGATCTGCCACTAACTATGGCTACACCTTC	TRBV7-2	TRBJ1-2	.	.